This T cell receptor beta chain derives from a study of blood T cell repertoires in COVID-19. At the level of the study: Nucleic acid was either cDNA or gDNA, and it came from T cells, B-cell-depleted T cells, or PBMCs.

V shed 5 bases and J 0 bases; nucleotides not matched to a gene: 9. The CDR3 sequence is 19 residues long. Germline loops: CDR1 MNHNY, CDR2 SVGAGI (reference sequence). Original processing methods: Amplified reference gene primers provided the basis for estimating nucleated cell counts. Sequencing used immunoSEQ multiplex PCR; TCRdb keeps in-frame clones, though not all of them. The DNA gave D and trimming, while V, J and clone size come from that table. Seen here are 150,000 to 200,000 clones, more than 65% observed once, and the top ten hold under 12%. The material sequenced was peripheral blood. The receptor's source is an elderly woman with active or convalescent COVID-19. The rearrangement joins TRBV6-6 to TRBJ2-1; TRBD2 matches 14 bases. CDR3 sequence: CASSRATSGRETSYNEQFF. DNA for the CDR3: TGTGCCAGCAGTCGCGCGACTAGCGGGAGGGAAACCTCCTACAATGAGCAGTTCTTC.